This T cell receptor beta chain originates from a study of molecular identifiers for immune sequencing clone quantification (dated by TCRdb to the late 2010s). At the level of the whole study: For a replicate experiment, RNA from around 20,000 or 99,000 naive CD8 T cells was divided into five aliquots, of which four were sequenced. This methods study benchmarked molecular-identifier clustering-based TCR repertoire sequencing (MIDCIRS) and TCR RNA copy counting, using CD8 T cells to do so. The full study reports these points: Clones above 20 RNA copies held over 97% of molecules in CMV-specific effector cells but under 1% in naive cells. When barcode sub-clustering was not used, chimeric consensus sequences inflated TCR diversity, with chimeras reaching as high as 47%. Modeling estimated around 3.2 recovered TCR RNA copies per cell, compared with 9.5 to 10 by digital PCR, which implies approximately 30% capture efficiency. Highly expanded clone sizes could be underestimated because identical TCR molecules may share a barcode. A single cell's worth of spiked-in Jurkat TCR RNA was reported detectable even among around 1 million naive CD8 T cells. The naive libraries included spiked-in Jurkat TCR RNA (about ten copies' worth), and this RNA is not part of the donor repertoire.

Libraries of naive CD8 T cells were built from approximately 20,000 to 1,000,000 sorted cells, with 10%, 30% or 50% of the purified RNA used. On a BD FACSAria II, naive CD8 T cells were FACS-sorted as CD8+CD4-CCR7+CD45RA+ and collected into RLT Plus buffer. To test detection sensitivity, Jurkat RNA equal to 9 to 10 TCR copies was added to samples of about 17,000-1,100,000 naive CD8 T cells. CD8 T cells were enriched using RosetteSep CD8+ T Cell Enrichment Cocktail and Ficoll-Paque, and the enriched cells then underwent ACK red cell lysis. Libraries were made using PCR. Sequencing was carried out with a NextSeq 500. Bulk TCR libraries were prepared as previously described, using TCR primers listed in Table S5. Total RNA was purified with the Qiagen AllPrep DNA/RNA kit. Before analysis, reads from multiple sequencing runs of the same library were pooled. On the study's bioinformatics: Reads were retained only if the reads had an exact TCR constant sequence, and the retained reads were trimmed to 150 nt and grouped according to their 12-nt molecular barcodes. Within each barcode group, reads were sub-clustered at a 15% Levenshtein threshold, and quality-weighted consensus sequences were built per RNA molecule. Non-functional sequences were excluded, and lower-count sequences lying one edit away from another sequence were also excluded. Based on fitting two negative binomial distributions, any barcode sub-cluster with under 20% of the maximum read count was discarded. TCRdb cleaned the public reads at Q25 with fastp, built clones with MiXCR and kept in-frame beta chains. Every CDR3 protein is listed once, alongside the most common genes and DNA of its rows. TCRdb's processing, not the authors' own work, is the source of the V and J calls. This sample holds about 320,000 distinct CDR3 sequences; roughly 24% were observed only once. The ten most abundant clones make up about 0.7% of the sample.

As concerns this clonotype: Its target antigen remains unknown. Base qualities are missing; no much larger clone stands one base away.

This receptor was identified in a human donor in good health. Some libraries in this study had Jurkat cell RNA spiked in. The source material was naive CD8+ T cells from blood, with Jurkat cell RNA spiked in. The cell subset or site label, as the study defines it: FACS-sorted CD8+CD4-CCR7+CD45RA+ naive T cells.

The CDR3 sequence is CASSRQGEVHEQYF. DNA sequence: TGTGCCAGCAGTAGACAGGGGGAAGTCCACGAGCAGTACTTC. The chain employs TRBV27 and TRBJ2-7; 9 central nucleotides agree with TRBD1. Per the germline V gene (reference sequence), MNHEY is the CDR1 and SMNVEV is the CDR2. The CDR3, from cysteine to phenylalanine, totals 14 residues. Only the CDR3 DNA stays, 42 bases, in frame from base 1. From V the trimming removes 5 bases and from J it removes 5 bases, while the gene matches leave 7 bases of the junction unaccounted for.